These T cell receptor beta chains were read from a single sample in a study of blood T cell repertoires in COVID-19. Method: immunoSEQ multiplex PCR; TCRdb's copy keeps in-frame clones and lacks some. The data show over 50,000 clones, with more than 70% seen just once and around 6.1% held by the top ten. The specimen sequenced was peripheral blood. These receptors originate from a man aged 55-75 years with acute or convalescent COVID-19. The CDR3 runs from the conserved cysteine through the conserved F or W. A D gene is named only where the DNA matches it firmly. Size is stated for part of the rows, as once, few or many counts, or as a class when the clone is expanded.

d_gene: TRBD1; abundance: once; v_gene: TRBV10-3; j_gene: TRBJ1-6; CDR3nt: TGTGCCATCAGTGGGGGACAGACCACTCGTAATTATAATTCACCCCTCCACTTT; CDR3aa: CAISGGQTTRNYNSPLHF
d_gene: TRBD1; abundance: once; v_gene: TRBV6-2/TRBV6-3; j_gene: TRBJ2-7; CDR3nt: TGTGCCAGCAGTATATCGGGACAGAACGAGCAGTACTTC; CDR3aa: CASSISGQNEQYF
d_gene: TRBD2; abundance: few; v_gene: TRBV6-5; j_gene: TRBJ2-3; CDR3nt: TGTGCCAGCATGAGCGGGGGGCCCACAGATACGCAGTATTTT; CDR3aa: CASMSGGPTDTQYF
d_gene: TRBD1; abundance: .; v_gene: TRBV6-5; j_gene: TRBJ2-7; CDR3nt: TGTGCCAGCAGTTTACAGGGGGCAGGGGAGCAGTACTTC; CDR3aa: CASSLQGAGEQYF
d_gene: TRBD2; abundance: .; v_gene: TRBV7-9; j_gene: TRBJ2-5; CDR3nt: TGTGCCAGCAGCCCGGGGACTAGCGGTAACCAAGAGACCCAGTACTTC; CDR3aa: CASSPGTSGNQETQYF
d_gene: TRBD2; abundance: .; v_gene: TRBV7-8; j_gene: TRBJ2-5; CDR3nt: TGTGCCAGCATTTCCCTAGCGGGGGCGTCCCAAGAGACCCAGTACTTC; CDR3aa: CASISLAGASQETQYF
d_gene: TRBD1; abundance: .; v_gene: TRBV4-3; j_gene: TRBJ2-3; CDR3nt: TGCGCCAGCAGCCCGGGACAGGGAGTCGGAGATACGCAGTATTTT; CDR3aa: CASSPGQGVGDTQYF
d_gene: TRBD1; abundance: .; v_gene: TRBV5-4; j_gene: TRBJ2-3; CDR3nt: TGTGCCAGCAGCTTGGGGACAGGCCCAGATACGCAGTATTTT; CDR3aa: CASSLGTGPDTQYF
d_gene: .; abundance: .; v_gene: TRBV3-1/TRBV3-2; j_gene: TRBJ2-7; CDR3nt: TGTGCCAGCAGCCCCGGGACTTCAATCTACGAGCAGTACTTC; CDR3aa: CASSPGTSIYEQYF
d_gene: .; abundance: .; v_gene: TRBV21-1; j_gene: TRBJ2-7; CDR3nt: TGTGCCAGCAGCAAAGTAAGGGGCTACGAGCAGTACTTC; CDR3aa: CASSKVRGYEQYF
d_gene: .; abundance: .; v_gene: TRBV27; j_gene: TRBJ1-4; CDR3nt: TGTGCCAGCAGACAAAACAGGGCATTGACTAATGAAAAACTGTTTTTT; CDR3aa: CASRQNRALTNEKLFF
d_gene: .; abundance: .; v_gene: TRBV21-1; j_gene: TRBJ1-5; CDR3nt: TGTGCCAGCAGCAAAGGACAGGGGGAAAGGGGGCCCCAGCATTTT; CDR3aa: CASSKGQGERGPQHF
d_gene: TRBD1; abundance: .; v_gene: TRBV6-1; j_gene: TRBJ1-5; CDR3nt: TGTGCCAGCAGTGAGCAGGGGGGTCGGCAGCCCCAGCATTTT; CDR3aa: CASSEQGGRQPQHF
d_gene: .; abundance: .; v_gene: TRBV9; j_gene: TRBJ2-1; CDR3nt: TGTGCCAGCAGCTCCCGCCCCGGGGGTTTTGAGCAGTTCTTC; CDR3aa: CASSSRPGGFEQFF
d_gene: TRBD2; abundance: few; v_gene: TRBV6-2/TRBV6-3; j_gene: TRBJ2-2; CDR3nt: TGTGCCAGCAGTTACTCCCCGGGGGGAAGCACCGGGGAGCTGTTTTTT; CDR3aa: CASSYSPGGSTGELFF
d_gene: TRBD1; abundance: .; v_gene: TRBV7-2; j_gene: TRBJ1-4; CDR3nt: TGTGCCAGCAGCTTAAGGACAGGGGTCGGGGAAAAACTGTTTTTT; CDR3aa: CASSLRTGVGEKLFF
d_gene: .; abundance: once; v_gene: TRBV6-5; j_gene: TRBJ1-1; CDR3nt: TGTGCCAGCAGTTATGGGAGGAACACTGAAGCTTTCTTT; CDR3aa: CASSYGRNTEAFF
d_gene: TRBD1; abundance: .; v_gene: TRBV3-1/TRBV3-2; j_gene: TRBJ1-5; CDR3nt: TGTGCCAGCAGCCAAGGACAGGGCCGAGGGCCCCAGCATTTT; CDR3aa: CASSQGQGRGPQHF
d_gene: .; abundance: .; v_gene: TRBV18; j_gene: TRBJ2-5; CDR3nt: TGTGCCAGCTCGGGGCAGGGACAAGAGACCCAGTACTTC; CDR3aa: CASSGQGQETQYF
d_gene: .; abundance: .; v_gene: TRBV4-3; j_gene: TRBJ2-7; CDR3nt: TGCGCCAGCAGCCAAGCACGGGGAGCCTACGAGCAGTACTTC; CDR3aa: CASSQARGAYEQYF
d_gene: .; abundance: .; v_gene: TRBV6-2/TRBV6-3; j_gene: TRBJ2-1; CDR3nt: TGTGCCAGCAGTTACCGCCCCGGGGGGCCGGATGAGCAGTTCTTC; CDR3aa: CASSYRPGGPDEQFF
d_gene: .; abundance: .; v_gene: TRBV4-1; j_gene: TRBJ1-4; CDR3nt: TGCGCCAGCAGCCAAGATACAACGGCGGGGGGTAATGAAAAACTGTTTTTT; CDR3aa: CASSQDTTAGGNEKLFF
d_gene: .; abundance: once; v_gene: TRBV27; j_gene: TRBJ1-2; CDR3nt: TGTGCCAGTAGGGGGGGGTATGGCTACACCTTC; CDR3aa: CASRGGYGYTF
d_gene: TRBD1; abundance: .; v_gene: TRBV4-1; j_gene: TRBJ1-2; CDR3nt: TGCGCCAGCAGCGCGGGACAGGGGACCTATGGCTACACCTTC; CDR3aa: CASSAGQGTYGYTF
d_gene: .; abundance: .; v_gene: TRBV9; j_gene: TRBJ1-1; CDR3nt: TGTGCCAGCAGCGTACAGGGTACCGTGAACACTGAAGCTTTCTTT; CDR3aa: CASSVQGTVNTEAFF
d_gene: TRBD1; abundance: .; v_gene: TRBV5-1; j_gene: TRBJ1-2; CDR3nt: TGCGCCAGCAGCCACGGGACAGGGGGGACAAATGGCTACACCTTC; CDR3aa: CASSHGTGGTNGYTF
d_gene: TRBD2; abundance: .; v_gene: TRBV10-3; j_gene: TRBJ2-5; CDR3nt: TGTGCCGTTCAACCTAGCGGGGAAGAGACCCAGTACTTC; CDR3aa: CAVQPSGEETQYF
d_gene: TRBD2; abundance: .; v_gene: TRBV19; j_gene: TRBJ2-5; CDR3nt: TGTGCCAGTACCCCGGGACTAGCGGGGGGGGAGACCCAGTACTTC; CDR3aa: CASTPGLAGGETQYF
d_gene: TRBD1; abundance: .; v_gene: TRBV4-3; j_gene: TRBJ1-4; CDR3nt: TGCGCCAGCAGCCAAGCTGGGACAGGGGGGAATGAAAAACTGTTTTTT; CDR3aa: CASSQAGTGGNEKLFF
d_gene: TRBD2; abundance: .; v_gene: TRBV6-5; j_gene: TRBJ2-7; CDR3nt: TGTGCCAGCACAGATACCGGGGGGGACTACGAGCAGTACTTC; CDR3aa: CASTDTGGDYEQYF
d_gene: .; abundance: .; v_gene: TRBV6-5; j_gene: TRBJ2-7; CDR3nt: TGTGCCAGTGGGCCGATCAACGAGCAGTACTTC; CDR3aa: CASGPINEQYF
d_gene: .; abundance: .; v_gene: TRBV6-2/TRBV6-3; j_gene: TRBJ1-5; CDR3nt: TGTGCCAGCAGTCACAGGTCTAGCAATCAGCCCCAGCATTTT; CDR3aa: CASSHRSSNQPQHF
d_gene: TRBD2; abundance: .; v_gene: TRBV11-2; j_gene: TRBJ2-7; CDR3nt: TGTGCCAGCAGCTTGCTCGGACTAGCGGGGGGCTCCTACGAGCAGTACTTC; CDR3aa: CASSLLGLAGGSYEQYF
d_gene: TRBD2; abundance: .; v_gene: TRBV19; j_gene: TRBJ2-3; CDR3nt: TGTGCCAGTAGAAATAGCGGGGGGGCGCAGAAAGATACGCAGTATTTT; CDR3aa: CASRNSGGAQKDTQYF
d_gene: .; abundance: .; v_gene: TRBV19; j_gene: TRBJ2-6; CDR3nt: TGTGCCAGTAGTATCTATCAGGAAACCGGGGCCAACGTCCTGACTTTC; CDR3aa: CASSIYQETGANVLTF
d_gene: .; abundance: .; v_gene: TRBV6-6; j_gene: TRBJ1-5; CDR3nt: TGTGCCAGCAGTTACTCGATGTACCAGAGCAATCAGCCCCAGCATTTT; CDR3aa: CASSYSMYQSNQPQHF
d_gene: TRBD2; abundance: .; v_gene: TRBV2; j_gene: TRBJ2-3; CDR3nt: TGTGCCAGCAGAACGGGGGGGGTGACAGATACGCAGTATTTT; CDR3aa: CASRTGGVTDTQYF
d_gene: TRBD1; abundance: .; v_gene: TRBV9; j_gene: TRBJ1-4; CDR3nt: TGTGCCAGCAGCGAGGGACAGGTTCTCGGTGTAGGTGAAAAACTGTTTTTT; CDR3aa: CASSEGQVLGVGEKLFF
d_gene: TRBD1; abundance: .; v_gene: TRBV11-2; j_gene: TRBJ2-7; CDR3nt: TGTGCCAGCAGCTTAGAAGCGACAGGGCCCTACGAGCAGTACTTC; CDR3aa: CASSLEATGPYEQYF
d_gene: TRBD1; abundance: .; v_gene: TRBV20-1; j_gene: TRBJ1-1; CDR3nt: TGCAGTACTACAGGGGTCCACGCTTTCTTT; CDR3aa: CSTTGVHAFF
d_gene: .; abundance: .; v_gene: TRBV30; j_gene: TRBJ1-2; CDR3nt: TGTGCCTGGACCCCCGGATCGCGGATTGGCTACACCTTC; CDR3aa: CAWTPGSRIGYTF
d_gene: TRBD1; abundance: .; v_gene: TRBV15; j_gene: TRBJ1-2; CDR3nt: TGTGCCACCAGCAAGGACAGGGCTTTCTATGGCTACACCTTC; CDR3aa: CATSKDRAFYGYTF
d_gene: TRBD1; abundance: .; v_gene: TRBV6-2/TRBV6-3; j_gene: TRBJ1-1; CDR3nt: TGTGCCAGCAGTTACACATACAGGGGGCGGGATACTGAAGCTTTCTTT; CDR3aa: CASSYTYRGRDTEAFF
d_gene: .; abundance: few; v_gene: TRBV2; j_gene: TRBJ2-1; CDR3nt: TGTGCCAGCAGGATTCAAACGGGTGAGCAGTTCTTC; CDR3aa: CASRIQTGEQFF